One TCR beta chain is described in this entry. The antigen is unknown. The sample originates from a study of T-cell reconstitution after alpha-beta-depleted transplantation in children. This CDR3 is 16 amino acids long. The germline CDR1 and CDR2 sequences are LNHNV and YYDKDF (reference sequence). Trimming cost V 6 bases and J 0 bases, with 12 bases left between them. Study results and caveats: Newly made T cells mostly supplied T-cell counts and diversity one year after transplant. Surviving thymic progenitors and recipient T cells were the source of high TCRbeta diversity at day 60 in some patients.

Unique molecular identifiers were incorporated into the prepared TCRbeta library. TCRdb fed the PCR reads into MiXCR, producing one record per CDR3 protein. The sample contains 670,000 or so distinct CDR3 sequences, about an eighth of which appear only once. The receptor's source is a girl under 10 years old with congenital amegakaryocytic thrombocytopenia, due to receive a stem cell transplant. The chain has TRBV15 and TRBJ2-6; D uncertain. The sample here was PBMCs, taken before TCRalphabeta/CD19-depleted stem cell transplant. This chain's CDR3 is CATRSLYSSGANVLTF. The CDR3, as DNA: TGTGCCACCAGATCCCTATACAGCTCTGGGGCCAACGTCCTGACTTTC.